Described below is a single T cell receptor (beta chain) sequence and its context. These data come from a study of blood T cell repertoires in COVID-19. Study background: COVID-19 samples collected from the United States, Italy and Spain covered acute and convalescent phases. PBMCs, B-cell-depleted T cells, or T cells provided the cDNA or gDNA that made up the material.

Per the study methods: Amplification of reference gene primers provided the estimated nucleated cell counts. Clones were sequenced by immunoSEQ multiplex PCR, and TCRdb holds only the in-frame ones, with some missing. That table is the source of V, J and clone size, and D and trimming were worked out from the DNA. Here the sample spans about 68,000 clones, roughly 85% being singletons. After removal of 3 bases from V and 7 bases from J, the junction contained 3 bases not matched to a gene. The germline V gene has CDR1 SGHVS and CDR2 FNYEAQ. The CDR3 is 13 residues long. Specimen: peripheral blood. The chain joins TRBV7-6 to TRBJ2-4, with 7 positions matching TRBD2. This clonotype was obtained from a man aged 50-59 years with acute or convalescent COVID-19. The CDR3 DNA reads as TGTGCCAGCAGCTTGGGGGGGATGAACATTCAGTACTTC. It is translated as CASSLGGMNIQYF.